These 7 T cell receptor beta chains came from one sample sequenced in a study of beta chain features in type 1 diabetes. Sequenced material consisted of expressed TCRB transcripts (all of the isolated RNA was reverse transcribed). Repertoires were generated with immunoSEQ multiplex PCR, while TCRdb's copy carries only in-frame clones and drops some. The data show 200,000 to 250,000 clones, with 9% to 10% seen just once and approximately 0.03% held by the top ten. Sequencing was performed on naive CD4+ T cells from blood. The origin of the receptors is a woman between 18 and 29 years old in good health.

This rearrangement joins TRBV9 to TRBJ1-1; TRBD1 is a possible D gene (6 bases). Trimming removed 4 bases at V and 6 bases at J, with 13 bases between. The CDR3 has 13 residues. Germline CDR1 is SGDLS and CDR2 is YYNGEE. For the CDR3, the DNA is TGTGCCAGCAGCCCCCAGGGGTTGGCTGAAGCTTTCTTT. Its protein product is CASSPQGLAEAFF.

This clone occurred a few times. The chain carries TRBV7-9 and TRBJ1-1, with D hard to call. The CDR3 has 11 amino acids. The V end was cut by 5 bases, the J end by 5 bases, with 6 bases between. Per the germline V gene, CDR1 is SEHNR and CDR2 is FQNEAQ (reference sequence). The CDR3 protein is CASSVRTEAFF. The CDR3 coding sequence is TGTGCCAGCAGCGTCCGGACTGAAGCTTTCTTT.

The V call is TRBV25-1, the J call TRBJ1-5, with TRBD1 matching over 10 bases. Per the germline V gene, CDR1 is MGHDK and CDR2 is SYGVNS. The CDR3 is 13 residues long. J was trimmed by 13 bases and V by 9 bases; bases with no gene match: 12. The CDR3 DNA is TGTGCCAGGAGGGGACAGGGGAGCACTGGTCAGCATTTT. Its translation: CARRGQGSTGQHF.

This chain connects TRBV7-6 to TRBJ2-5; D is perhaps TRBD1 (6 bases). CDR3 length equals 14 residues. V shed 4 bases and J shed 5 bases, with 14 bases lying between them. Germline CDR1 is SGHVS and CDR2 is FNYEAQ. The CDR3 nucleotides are TGTGCCAGCAGCTCGACAGGCCCGGGGGAGACCCAGTACTTC. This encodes CASSSTGPGETQYF. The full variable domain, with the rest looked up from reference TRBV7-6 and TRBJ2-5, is GAGVSQSPRYKVTKRGQDVALRCDPISGHVSLYWYRQALGQGPEFLTYFNYEAQQDKSGLPNDRFSAERPEGSISTLTIQRTEQRDSAMYRCASSSTGPGETQYFGPGTRLLVL.

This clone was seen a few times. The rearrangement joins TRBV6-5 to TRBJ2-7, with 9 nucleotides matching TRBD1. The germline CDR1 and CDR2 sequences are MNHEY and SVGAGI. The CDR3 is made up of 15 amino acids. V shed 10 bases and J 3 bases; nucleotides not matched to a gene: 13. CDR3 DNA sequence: TGTGCCACCCTAAAGGTAGGGACAGGGTACTACGAGCAGTACTTC. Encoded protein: CATLKVGTGYYEQYF.

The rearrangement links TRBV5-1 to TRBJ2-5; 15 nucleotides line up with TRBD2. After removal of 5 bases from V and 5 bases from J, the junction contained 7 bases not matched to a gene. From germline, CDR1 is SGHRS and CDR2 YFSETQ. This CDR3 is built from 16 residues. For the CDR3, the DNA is TGCGCCAGCAGGCGGACTAGCGGGGGGGCCCGGGAGACCCAGTACTTC. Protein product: CASRRTSGGARETQYF.

The CDR3 loop is CASSQDLTGGDQPQHF. CDR3 nucleotides: TGCGCCAGCAGCCAAGATCTTACCGGAGGGGATCAGCCCCAGCATTTT. This chain connects TRBV4-1 to TRBJ1-5, with D perhaps TRBD1 (5 bases). Per the germline V gene, CDR1 is MGHRA and CDR2 is YSYEKL. The CDR3 is 16 amino acids. Trimming shortened V by 0 bases and J by 5 bases, and 14 bases separated the two germline ends.